In this sample, the clone carrying this T cell receptor beta chain turned up once. Its antigen remains unidentified. The targeted sequencing depth was 1 in 200,000 to 1 in 1 million T cells. Here immunoSEQ multiplex PCR was the method, and the copy in TCRdb shows in-frame clones only, minus some. The table shows about 30,000 clones, with roughly 57% occurring only once. V trimming: 5 bases; J trimming: 6 bases; junction bases outside the gene matches: 11. CDR1 is SGHVS, CDR2 FQNEAQ, per germline. The CDR3 is made up of 15 amino acids. The data were taken from a study of cytotoxic CD8 clonotypes in ibrutinib-treated CLL. Findings and limits, study-wide: Baseline clonality was higher than in age-matched healthy donors and moved in step with circulating CD8+ T-cell counts. The study found public clonotypes uncommon, contracting or stable on treatment. Sustained-remission and progressing patients diverged in sampling times.

V and J are TRBV7-8 and TRBJ2-5; 8 bases agree with TRBD1. The source of this sequence is a human donor with chronic lymphocytic leukemia. Sequenced material: PBMCs, taken before ibrutinib treatment. The DNA of the CDR3 is TGTGCCAGCAGCCCTCCGGGACAGGTAAAGAAGACCCAGTACTTC. Protein: CASSPPGQVKKTQYF.